The 9 T cell receptor beta chains listed next were all sequenced from one sample in a study of T cell responses to AZD1222 COVID-19 vaccine. Profiling relied on immunoSEQ multiplex PCR, and the TCRdb table lists in-frame clones only, not all of them. Of 150,000 or so clones detected, about 90% appear once; the ten largest clones hold roughly 2%. The material was peripheral blood, obtained on day 0 of AZD1222 vaccination. The origin of the receptors is an adult in good health.

This sequence joins TRBV7-9 and TRBJ2-1; D is possibly TRBD1 (6 bases). The CDR3 consists of 12 residues. CDR1 is SEHNR, CDR2 FQNEAQ, per germline (reference sequence). Trimming stripped 9 bases from V and 5 bases from J, with 11 bases between. CDR3 coding DNA: TGTGCCAGGGCTCGGGACAACAATGAGCAGTTCTTC. The encoded protein is CARARDNNEQFF.

The chain joins TRBV5-1 to TRBJ2-7; no clear D gene. The V gene's germline CDR1 is SGHRS and CDR2 YFSETQ. Trimming removed 4 bases from V and 4 bases from J, with 12 bases in between. This CDR3 is 13 amino acids long. Here the CDR3 DNA reads TGCGCCAGCAGCCTCCTGTTCGGGTACGAGCAGTACTTC. Encoded protein: CASSLLFGYEQYF.

This chain links TRBV5-6 with TRBJ2-4; 9 positions agree with TRBD2. From germline, CDR1 is SGHDT and CDR2 YYEEEE. V shed 2 bases and J 1 base; nucleotides not matched to a gene: 4. The CDR3 length is 16 residues. The CDR3, as DNA: TGTGCCAGCAGCTTCCTAGCGGGGCGTGCCAAAAACATTCAGTACTTC. The encoded protein is CASSFLAGRAKNIQYF.

The V and J genes are TRBV27 and TRBJ2-3; D is undetermined. Trimming took off 6 bases at V and 2 bases at J, with 12 bases between the two ends. CDR3 length equals 14 residues. Germline V gives CDR1 MNHEY, CDR2 SMNVEV (reference sequence). The CDR3 loop is CASSPLSNTDTQYF. In DNA, the CDR3 is TGTGCCAGCAGCCCCCTTAGCAACACAGATACGCAGTATTTT.

CDR3 in amino acids: CASSLGGYTVQFF. The CDR3 coding sequence is TGTGCCAGCAGCTTGGGCGGCTACACGGTGCAGTTCTTC. The chain has TRBV5-6 and TRBJ2-1; no clear D. Germline assignment: CDR1 SGHDT and CDR2 YYEEEE. The germline V and J ends were trimmed by 0 bases and 12 bases, with 13 bases remaining between them. The CDR3 is 13 amino acids.

The V call is TRBV7-9, the J call TRBJ2-1, with D perhaps matching TRBD1 or TRBD2 (5 bases each). The CDR3 contains 15 residues. Germline CDR1 reads SEHNR; CDR2 reads FQNEAQ (reference sequence). V was shortened by 5 bases and J by 9 bases, with 20 bases between the two germline ends. CDR3 residues: CASSLPLPLGPEQFF. CDR3 sequence (DNA): TGTGCCAGCAGCCTACCACTACCACTGGGACCTGAGCAGTTCTTC.

The chain recombines TRBV7-9 with TRBJ1-1, with a weak D call TRBD1 (5 bases). Germline CDR1 SEHNR, CDR2 FQNEAQ (reference sequence). CDR3 length: 15 amino acids. The germline V and J ends were trimmed by 3 bases and 0 bases, with 11 bases remaining between them. The DNA for the CDR3 is TGTGCCAGCAGCTTGCAGGGTGGTATGAACACTGAAGCTTTCTTT. Amino acids: CASSLQGGMNTEAFF.

The chain is built from TRBV11-3 and TRBJ2-1; the D is unclear. The V gene's germline CDR1 is SGHNT and CDR2 YENEEA. The CDR3 contains 16 residues. Between the trimmed V and J ends, which lost 3 bases and 1 base, there was a span of 13 bases. The CDR3 bases are TGTGCCAGCAGCTTTAGTTACGCAGATTCCTACAATGAGCAGTTCTTC. The encoded protein is CASSFSYADSYNEQFF.

The chain recombines TRBV5-1 with TRBJ2-7, with D perhaps matching TRBD1 or TRBD2 (5 bases each). Trimming stripped 0 bases from V and 0 bases from J, with 13 bases between. In germline, CDR1 is SGHRS, CDR2 YFSETQ. This CDR3 region has 16 residues. The CDR3, as DNA: TGCGCCAGCAGCTTGGTTGTGGGGACGAGCTCCTACGAGCAGTACTTC. This translates into CASSLVVGTSSYEQYF.